This T cell receptor beta chain was identified in a study of Ad26.COV2.S vaccination and SARS-CoV-2 variants. Findings and caveats of the study: Among vaccine recipients, spike-specific TCR breadth exceeded that of placebo recipients.

The table came from immunoSEQ multiplex PCR; TCRdb's copy has only in-frame clones and leaves some out. This sample has about 470,000 clones, with about 90% found just once. The V and J ends lost 3 bases and 2 bases respectively, with 7 bases between them. CDR3 length equals 13 residues. Germline V gene lookup returns CDR1 SGHTA and CDR2 FQGNSA. Described treatment: approximately 18 received Ad26.COV2.S at low or high dose, single or two shots; about 5 received placebo; per-sample allocation not given. Samples came from day 63 after the first vaccine or placebo injection. Vaccination used an Ad26 vector expressing Wuhan-strain SARS-CoV-2 spike. Comment on this clone: The antigen is not known.

The TCR comes from a person aged 18-65 years who received the Ad26.COV2.S COVID-19 vaccine or a placebo. This chain links TRBV7-2 with TRBJ2-5; D gene uncertain. The sample consisted of peripheral blood, taken in a trial of Ad26.COV2.S vaccine versus placebo. CDR3 in amino acids: CASSLSRQETQYF. The CDR3 region has the DNA TGTGCCAGCAGCTTGTCGAGGCAAGAGACCCAGTACTTC.